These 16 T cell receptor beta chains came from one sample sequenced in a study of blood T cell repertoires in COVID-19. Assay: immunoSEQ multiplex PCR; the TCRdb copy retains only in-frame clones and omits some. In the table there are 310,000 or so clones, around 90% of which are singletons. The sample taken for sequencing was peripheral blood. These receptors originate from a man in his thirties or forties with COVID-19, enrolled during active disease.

The CDR3 coding sequence is TGTGCCAGCTACGCCGGCGGCCTAAACACTGAAGCTTTCTTT. It yields the protein CASYAGGLNTEAFF. This rearrangement joins TRBV7-9 to TRBJ1-1; D is unresolved. V was pared by 8 bases and J by 2 bases, with 15 bases between. CDR3 length: 14 residues. CDR1 and CDR2 (germline): SEHNR, FQNEAQ (reference sequence).

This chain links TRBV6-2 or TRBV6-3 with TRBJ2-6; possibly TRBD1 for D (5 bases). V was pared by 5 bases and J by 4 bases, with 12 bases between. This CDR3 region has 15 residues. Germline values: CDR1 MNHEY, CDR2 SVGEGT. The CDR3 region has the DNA TGTGCCAGCAGTGTCCTAGGGGCCGGGGCCAACGTCCTGACTTTC. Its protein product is CASSVLGAGANVLTF.

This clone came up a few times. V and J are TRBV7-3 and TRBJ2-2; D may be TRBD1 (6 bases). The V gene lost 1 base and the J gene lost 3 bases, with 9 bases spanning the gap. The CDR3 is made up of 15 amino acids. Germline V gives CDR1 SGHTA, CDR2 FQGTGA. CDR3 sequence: CASSLIPGDTGELFF. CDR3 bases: TGTGCCAGCAGCTTAATTCCAGGGGACACCGGGGAGCTGTTTTTT.

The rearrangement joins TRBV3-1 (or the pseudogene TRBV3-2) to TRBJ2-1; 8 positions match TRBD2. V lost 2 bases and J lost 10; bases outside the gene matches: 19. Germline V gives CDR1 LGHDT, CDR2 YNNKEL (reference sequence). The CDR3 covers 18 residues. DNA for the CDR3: TGTGCCAGCAGCCAACCACGGCGGGGGGTCCCTCGGGGCGGGGAGCAGTTCTTC. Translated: CASSQPRRGVPRGGEQFF.

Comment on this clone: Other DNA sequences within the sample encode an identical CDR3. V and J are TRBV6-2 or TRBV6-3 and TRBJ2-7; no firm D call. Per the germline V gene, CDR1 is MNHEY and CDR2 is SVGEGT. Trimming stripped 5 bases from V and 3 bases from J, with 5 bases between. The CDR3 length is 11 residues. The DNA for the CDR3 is TGTGCCAGCAGTCCCTACTACGAGCAGTACTTC. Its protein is CASSPYYEQYF.

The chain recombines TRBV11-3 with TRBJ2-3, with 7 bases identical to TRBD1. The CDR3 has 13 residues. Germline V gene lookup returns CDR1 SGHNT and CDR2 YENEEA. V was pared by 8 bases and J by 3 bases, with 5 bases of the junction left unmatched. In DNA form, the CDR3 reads TGTGCCAGCGGTCGGGGACAGACAGATACGCAGTATTTT. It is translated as CASGRGQTDTQYF.

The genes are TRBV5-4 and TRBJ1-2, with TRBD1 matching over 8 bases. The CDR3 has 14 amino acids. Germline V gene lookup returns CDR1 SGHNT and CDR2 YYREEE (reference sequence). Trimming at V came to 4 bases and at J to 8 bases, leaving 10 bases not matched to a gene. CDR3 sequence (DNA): TGTGCCAGCAGCCGAAGACAGGGGTTGGGGGGCTACACCTTC. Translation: CASSRRQGLGGYTF.

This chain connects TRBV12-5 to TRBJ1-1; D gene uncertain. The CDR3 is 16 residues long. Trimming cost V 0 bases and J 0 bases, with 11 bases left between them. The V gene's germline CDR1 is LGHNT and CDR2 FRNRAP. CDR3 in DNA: TGTGCTAGTGGTTTGGTATTGAGCCACCTGAACACTGAAGCTTTCTTT. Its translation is CASGLVLSHLNTEAFF.

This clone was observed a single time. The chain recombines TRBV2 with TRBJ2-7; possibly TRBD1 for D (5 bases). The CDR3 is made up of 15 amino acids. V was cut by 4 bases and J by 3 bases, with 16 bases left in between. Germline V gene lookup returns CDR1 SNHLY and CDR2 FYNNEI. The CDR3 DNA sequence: TGTGCCAGCAGTGTTCACAGGCCATCGGGCTACGAGCAGTACTTC. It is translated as CASSVHRPSGYEQYF.

DNA for the CDR3: TGTGCCAGCAGCTTGAAACCTAACCAGCCCCAGCATTTT. Translation gives CASSLKPNQPQHF. This chain uses TRBV5-4 with TRBJ1-5, with unresolved D. The V end lost 1 base, the J end lost 7 bases, and 9 bases lay between the germline ends. CDR1 and CDR2 (germline): SGHNT, YYREEE (reference sequence). The CDR3 sequence is 13 residues long. The variable domain in full, with the rest retrieved from reference TRBV5-4 and TRBJ1-5, is ETGVTQSPTHLIKTRGQQVTLRCSSQSGHNTVSWYQQALGQGPQFIFQYYREEENGRGNFPPRFSGLQFPNYSSELNVNALELDDSALYLCASSLKPNQPQHFGDGTRLSIL.

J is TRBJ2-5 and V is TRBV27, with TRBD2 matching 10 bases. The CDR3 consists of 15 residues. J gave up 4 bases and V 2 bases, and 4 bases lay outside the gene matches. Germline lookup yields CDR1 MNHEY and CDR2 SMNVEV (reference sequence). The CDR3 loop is CASSLLAGDGETQYF. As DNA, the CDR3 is TGTGCCAGCAGTTTACTAGCGGGAGATGGAGAGACCCAGTACTTC.

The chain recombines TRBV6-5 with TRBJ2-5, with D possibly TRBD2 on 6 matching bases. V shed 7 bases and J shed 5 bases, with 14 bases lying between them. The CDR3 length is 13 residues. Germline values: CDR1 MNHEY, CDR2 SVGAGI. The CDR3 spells CASTPGDVETQYF. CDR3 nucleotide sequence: TGTGCCAGCACCCCGGGAGACGTTGAGACCCAGTACTTC.

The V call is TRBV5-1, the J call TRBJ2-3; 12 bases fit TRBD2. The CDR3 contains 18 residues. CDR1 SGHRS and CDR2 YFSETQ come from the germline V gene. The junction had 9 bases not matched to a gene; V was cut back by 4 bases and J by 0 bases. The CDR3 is CASSLLSLAGGSTDTQYF. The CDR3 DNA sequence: TGCGCCAGCAGCCTCCTATCACTAGCGGGGGGTAGCACAGATACGCAGTATTTT.

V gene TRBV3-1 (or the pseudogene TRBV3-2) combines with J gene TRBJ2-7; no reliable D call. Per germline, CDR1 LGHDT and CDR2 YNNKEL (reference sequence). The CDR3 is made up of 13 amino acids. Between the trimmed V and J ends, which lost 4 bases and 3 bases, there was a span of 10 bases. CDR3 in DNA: TGTGCCAGCAGCCCTTTCACGGGCTACGAGCAGTACTTC. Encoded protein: CASSPFTGYEQYF.

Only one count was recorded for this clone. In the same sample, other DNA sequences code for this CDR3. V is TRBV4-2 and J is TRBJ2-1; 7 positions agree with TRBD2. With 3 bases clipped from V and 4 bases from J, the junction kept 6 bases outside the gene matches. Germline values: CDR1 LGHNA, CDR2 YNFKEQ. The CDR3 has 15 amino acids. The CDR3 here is CASSQGGGRYNEQFF. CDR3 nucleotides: TGTGCCAGCAGCCAGGGCGGGGGACGATACAATGAGCAGTTCTTC.

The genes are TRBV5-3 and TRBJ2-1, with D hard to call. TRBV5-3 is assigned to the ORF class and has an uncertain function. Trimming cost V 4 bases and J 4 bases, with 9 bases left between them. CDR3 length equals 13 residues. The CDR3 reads CARSPDWYNEQFF. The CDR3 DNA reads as TGTGCCAGAAGCCCTGACTGGTACAATGAGCAGTTCTTC.